Below, 16 T cell receptor beta chains from the same sample are listed, as sequenced in a study of long-term antiretroviral therapy in people with HIV. Runs used v3.0 of the immunoSEQ assay and were done at survey level. Sequencing was performed with immunoSEQ multiplex PCR; in TCRdb, only in-frame clones are kept and a portion is missing. The sample records about 30,000 clones, over 75% being singletons. Sequenced material: unsorted PBMCs, taken 3 years after starting antiretroviral therapy. These receptors were taken from a man in his forties with HIV.

The count of this clone is one. CDR3 in DNA: TGTGCCAGCAGCTTAGAGGTAGGGTTCAACGAGCAGTACTTC. The encoded protein is CASSLEVGFNEQYF. The V call is TRBV7-8, the J call TRBJ2-7; D call uncertain. Per germline, CDR1 SGHVS and CDR2 FQNEAQ. V was cut by 1 base and J by 5 bases, with 12 bases left in between. This CDR3 is 14 amino acids long. Together with reference TRBV7-8 and TRBJ2-7, the CDR3 gives the full variable domain: GAGVSQSPRYKVAKRGQDVALRCDPISGHVSLFWYQQALGQGPEFLTYFQNEAQLDKSGLPSDRFFAERPEGSVSTLKIQRTQQEDSAVYLCASSLEVGFNEQYFGPGTRLTVT.

This clone was detected only once. V gene TRBV7-3 combines with J gene TRBJ2-7; 8 nucleotides agree with TRBD1. J lost 3 bases, V lost 2 bases, and 3 bases had no gene match. The CDR3 is made up of 14 amino acids. Germline lookup yields CDR1 SGHTA and CDR2 FQGTGA. CDR3 region: CASSLYGTGYEQYF. In DNA, the CDR3 is TGTGCCAGCAGCTTATATGGGACAGGCTACGAGCAGTACTTC.

The CDR3: CASSLSTGQETQYF. CDR3 nucleotide sequence: TGTGCCAGCAGCTTAAGTACAGGACAAGAGACCCAGTACTTC. The chain carries TRBV7-9 and TRBJ2-5; a possible D gene is TRBD1 (5 bases). The CDR3 is made up of 14 amino acids. Trimming stripped 2 bases from V and 2 bases from J, with 9 bases between. Germline CDR1 is SEHNR and CDR2 is FQNEAQ (reference sequence).

V is TRBV6-1 and J is TRBJ2-7; 11 bases line up with TRBD2. Trimming at V came to 8 bases and at J to 6 bases, leaving 9 bases not matched to a gene. This CDR3 comprises 14 residues. Germline CDR1 and CDR2: MNHNS and SASEGT. CDR3 DNA: TGTGCCAGCGTTATACTAGCGGGGGAAGGCGAGCAGTACTTC. It codes for CASVILAGEGEQYF.

This clone was observed a single time. V usage is TRBV11-2 and J usage is TRBJ2-1, with a possible D match to TRBD1 (5 bases). V shed 1 base and J shed 0 bases, with 13 bases lying between them. The CDR3 extends over 17 amino acids. The germline gives CDR1 SGHAT, CDR2 FQNNGV. The CDR3 loop is CASSLAVRAHSYNEQFF. CDR3 nucleotides: TGTGCCAGCAGCTTAGCTGTCAGGGCCCACTCCTACAATGAGCAGTTCTTC.

The rearrangement links TRBV5-8 to TRBJ2-2, with D uncertain. CDR1 is SGHTS, CDR2 YDEGEE, per germline. The ends were cut back, 0 bases at V and 1 base at J, with 7 bases in the middle. The CDR3 is 15 residues long. This CDR3 is CASSLVTENTGELFF. The DNA for the CDR3 is TGTGCCAGCAGCTTGGTCACAGAGAACACCGGGGAGCTGTTTTTT.

The chain combines TRBV6-4 with TRBJ1-6, with 8 bases matching TRBD1. Germline CDR1 is MRHNA and CDR2 is SNTAGT. J lost 6 bases, V lost 3 bases, and 13 bases had no gene match. The CDR3 is 18 residues long. CDR3 loop: CASSEFAPGQGANSPLHF. The CDR3 DNA sequence: TGTGCCAGCAGTGAATTCGCCCCGGGGCAGGGGGCTAATTCACCCCTCCACTTT.

This clone has just one count. The CDR3 spells CASSSDRLNTEAFF. DNA for the CDR3: TGTGCCAGCAGTTCGGACAGGTTGAACACTGAAGCTTTCTTT. The chain couples TRBV27 to TRBJ1-1, with 7 bases that match TRBD1. This CDR3 is built from 14 residues. Looked up from germline, CDR1 is MNHEY and CDR2 is SMNVEV (reference sequence). J lost 0 bases, V lost 4 bases, and 2 bases had no gene match.

This clone occurred a few times. The J gene is TRBJ1-2, the V gene TRBV19, with 7 positions matching TRBD1. This CDR3 has 14 residues. With 6 bases clipped from V and 4 bases from J, the junction kept 8 bases outside the gene matches. CDR1 and CDR2 (germline): LNHDA, SQIVND (reference sequence). The CDR3 protein is CASRRDSLLYGYTF. DNA for the CDR3: TGTGCCAGTAGGAGGGACAGCCTACTCTATGGCTACACCTTC.

The chain uses TRBV4-1 and TRBJ1-5; D perhaps matches TRBD1 (6 bases). The V end was cut by 4 bases, the J end by 4 bases, with 11 bases between. The CDR3 extends over 14 amino acids. Germline-derived CDR1 and CDR2 are MGHRA and YSYEKL. The CDR3 loop reads CASSLGTLNQPQHF. CDR3 coding DNA: TGCGCCAGCAGCCTCGGGACACTAAATCAGCCCCAGCATTTT.

V and J are TRBV6-5 and TRBJ2-2; D gene ambiguous. This CDR3 spans 14 amino acids. With 4 bases removed from V and 7 bases from J, the gap between germline ends came to 13 bases. Germline CDR1 MNHEY, CDR2 SVGAGI. CDR3 protein: CASSSVRLGGELFF. DNA of the CDR3: TGTGCCAGCAGTTCCGTCAGGTTAGGCGGGGAGCTGTTTTTT.

This clone was recorded once. J is TRBJ2-3 and V is TRBV7-9; D perhaps matches TRBD1 (5 bases). There are 14 residues in the CDR3. Germline values: CDR1 SEHNR, CDR2 FQNEAQ (reference sequence). V was shortened by 5 bases and J by 4 bases, with 13 bases between the two germline ends. CDR3 DNA: TGTGCCAGCAGCCCTGGGCTGGGGCCAGATACGCAGTATTTT. It specifies CASSPGLGPDTQYF.

This sequence joins TRBV5-4 and TRBJ1-1; perhaps TRBD1 as D (5 bases). Germline assignment: CDR1 SGHNT and CDR2 YYREEE (reference sequence). This CDR3 is 16 amino acids long. Trimming removed 2 bases at V and 0 bases at J, with 14 bases between. DNA of the CDR3: TGTGCCAGCAGCTTAGGGACCGCCGTTATGAACACTGAAGCTTTCTTT. Protein sequence: CASSLGTAVMNTEAFF.

This rearrangement joins TRBV28 to TRBJ1-6, with unresolved D. Trimming took off 6 bases at V and 7 bases at J, with 16 bases between the two ends. There are 15 residues in the CDR3. Germline V gene data show CDR1 as MDHEN and CDR2 as SYDVKM. The CDR3 region is CASSPPTGNNSPLHF. The CDR3 DNA sequence: TGTGCCAGCAGCCCTCCCACGGGGAACAATTCACCCCTCCACTTT.

This sequence joins TRBV5-1 and TRBJ2-1, with 7 bases identical to TRBD1. This CDR3 contains 15 residues. With V trimmed by 4 bases and J by 0 bases, 4 bases remained unmatched. CDR1 SGHRS and CDR2 YFSETQ come from the germline V gene. CDR3 region: CASSLGTVSYNEQFF. The CDR3 DNA reads as TGCGCCAGCAGCCTCGGGACAGTCTCCTACAATGAGCAGTTCTTC.

This clone was picked up one time. The chain employs TRBV29-1 and TRBJ2-2, with 10 bases aligning to TRBD1. CDR1 and CDR2 (germline): SQVTM, ANQGSEA. Germline trimming cut 7 bases from V and 5 bases from J; bases unmatched to any gene: 10. This CDR3 comprises 15 residues. The CDR3 DNA reads as TGCAGCGCCCGGACAGGGGGAAGGTTTACCGGGGAGCTGTTTTTT. Residues: CSARTGGRFTGELFF.